Listed below are T cell receptor beta chains from one sample, sequenced in a study of tumor-infiltrating lymphocytes in oesophageal squamous cell carcinoma. Each CDR3 protein gets one entry after TCRdb re-called the PCR reads with MiXCR. This table has just under 20,000 distinct CDR3 sequences, around 40% appearing once. Sequencing was performed on esophageal tumor tissue. These receptor sequences come from a male donor with esophageal squamous cell carcinoma. Both conserved end residues are part of each CDR3. Fields, in order: V gene, clone size, J gene, D gene, CDR3 protein, CDR3 DNA. D genes are given only for firm matches. For some rows the clone size is stated as once, few or many, or as a class when expanded; others skip it.

>TRBV10-1|.|TRBJ2-7|TRBD1
CASQRTGEFEQYF
TGCGCCAGCCAAAGGACAGGGGAATTCGAGCAGTACTTC
>TRBV5-6|.|TRBJ1-2|.
CASSLDQEYGYTF
TGTGCCAGCAGCTTGGATCAAGAATATGGCTACACCTTC
>TRBV5-1|many|TRBJ2-3|TRBD2
CASSLERGDRDTQYF
TGCGCCAGCAGCTTGGAGCGGGGAGATCGAGATACGCAGTATTTT
>TRBV6-1|once|TRBJ2-5|.
CASRSRGLQETQYF
TGTGCCAGCAGGTCTAGGGGCCTACAAGAGACCCAGTACTTC
>TRBV7-2|.|TRBJ1-1|.
CASSLLGDLNTEAFF
TGTGCCAGCAGCTTATTAGGGGATCTGAACACTGAAGCTTTCTTT
>TRBV7-2|once|TRBJ2-3|.
CASSSQPFRTQYF
TGTGCCAGCAGCTCCCAACCCTTCCGGACGCAGTATTTT
>TRBV5-1|many|TRBJ1-4|.
CASSWAAVGTTNEKLFF
TGCGCCAGCAGCTGGGCCGCCGTTGGGACGACTAATGAAAAACTGTTTTTT
>TRBV10-1|many|TRBJ2-1|TRBD2
CASSRGLAGGSGETQFF
TGCGCCAGCAGCCGAGGACTAGCGGGAGGGTCGGGAGAGACCCAGTTCTTC
>TRBV12-3/TRBV12-4|.|TRBJ2-2|TRBD2
CASRNGVAGGHGELFF
TGTGCCAGCAGGAACGGGGTAGCGGGAGGTCACGGGGAGCTGTTTTTT
>TRBV7-9|few|TRBJ2-7|.
CASSLPGHLTYEQYF
TGTGCCAGCAGCTTACCGGGACACCTAACCTACGAGCAGTACTTC
>TRBV27|.|TRBJ2-5|.
CASSLSWTEGLQETQYF
TGTGCCAGCAGTTTATCGTGGACGGAGGGTTTACAAGAGACCCAGTACTTC
>TRBV2|.|TRBJ2-1|TRBD1
CASSRTGDFYNEQFF
TGTGCCAGCTCCCGGACAGGGGACTTTTACAATGAGCAGTTCTTC
>TRBV3-1|.|TRBJ2-7|TRBD2
CASSQDAGGYEQYF
TGTGCCAGCAGCCAAGACGCGGGGGGATACGAGCAGTACTTC
>TRBV5-1|many|TRBJ2-7|TRBD1
CASSQTPAGTGANEQYF
TGCGCAAGCAGCCAGACGCCAGCCGGGACAGGGGCTAACGAGCAGTACTTC
>TRBV11-3|.|TRBJ2-7|.
CASRSRFSPYEQYF
TGTGCCAGCAGGTCTAGATTTTCTCCCTACGAGCAGTACTTC
>TRBV4-1|.|TRBJ2-7|.
CASSQHIRGEQYF
TGCGCCAGCAGCCAACATATCAGGGGCGAGCAGTACTTC
>TRBV11-2|many|TRBJ2-7|TRBD1
CASSRRRDSVSEQYF
TGTGCCAGCAGTCGCCGCCGGGACAGTGTCTCCGAGCAGTACTTC
>TRBV7-6|many|TRBJ2-3|.
CASSWGDSRADTQYF
TGTGCCAGCAGCTGGGGGGACAGCAGAGCCGATACGCAGTATTTT
>TRBV5-1|many|TRBJ2-5|.
CASSLSTLGETQYF
TGCGCCAGCAGCTTGAGTACCCTGGGGGAGACCCAGTACTTC
>TRBV7-8|few|TRBJ2-1|.
CASSLSGYNEQFF
TGTGCCAGCAGCTTGAGCGGTTACAATGAGCAGTTCTTC
>TRBV7-3|medium-sized|TRBJ2-5|.
CASSLIQQETQYF
TGTGCCAGCAGCTTAATACAGCAAGAGACCCAGTACTTC
>TRBV7-9|.|TRBJ1-2|TRBD1
CASQTGTGVKDYGYTF
TGTGCCAGCCAGACAGGGACCGGAGTTAAAGACTATGGCTACACCTTC
>TRBV28|medium-sized|TRBJ2-7|.
CASSLGTFAYEQYF
TGTGCCAGCAGTTTAGGTACGTTTGCCTACGAGCAGTACTTC
>TRBV10-3|.|TRBJ1-5|.
CAISEGRNNQPQHF
TGTGCCATCAGTGAAGGACGGAACAATCAGCCCCAGCATTTT
>TRBV6-2/TRBV6-3|.|TRBJ2-6|.
CASHRGVSSGANVLTF
TGTGCCAGTCATCGGGGTGTTAGTTCTGGGGCCAACGTCCTGACTTTC
>TRBV6-1|.|TRBJ2-6|TRBD1
CASSSPINRGAGANVLTF
TGTGCCAGCAGCTCCCCCATTAACAGGGGCGCTGGGGCCAACGTCCTGACTTTC
>TRBV12-3/TRBV12-4|once|TRBJ2-2|TRBD1
CASKITGATGELFF
TGTGCCAGCAAAATTACAGGGGCCACCGGGGAGCTGTTTTTT
>TRBV7-2|few|TRBJ1-6|.
CASSLYGGRAQYEQYF
TGTGCCAGCAGCTTATATGGCGGGAGGGCTCAATACGAGCAGTACTTT
>TRBV7-9|few|TRBJ2-7|.
CASEARSSYEQYF
TGTGCCAGCGAAGCCAGGAGTTCTTACGAGCAGTACTTC